This entry describes one TCR beta chain. This clonotype was recorded a few times. Its specific antigen is unknown. The record has no base qualities; no much larger clone is one base away. From the second PCR step on, the TCR alpha and beta chain libraries were amplified in separate reactions. To determine each donor's CMV status, fresh PBMCs were stimulated overnight with CMV viral lysate, and IFNgamma production from CD4+ T cells was then assessed. CD4 T cells were positively selected using Miltenyi beads, after which CD8 T cells were positively selected from the CD4-negative fraction. Cells were stained for CD3, CD4, CD8, CD45RA, CD27 and a live/dead dye and were sorted on a BD Aria II into four subsets based on CD45RA and CD27. Blood came from a few healthy volunteers, each fractionated into CD4 and CD8 T cells and then into four differentiation subsets. Approximately 120 ml of peripheral blood was taken from each donor, and PBMC were separated by density-gradient centrifugation on Ficoll-Paque PLUS. Sorted cells were lysed in RLT buffer, after which RNA was extracted using a Qiagen RNeasy kit and stored at -80 degrees C.

The receptor library was made with UMI-ligation and nested PCR. To cover both TRBC1 and TRBC2, the beta constant-region primer consisted of an equimolar mix of two oligonucleotides. The ligated cDNA went through four rounds of PCR with nested alpha and beta constant-region primers together with the SP2 primer. A single-stranded oligonucleotide bearing the SP2 primer plus a 12-nucleotide UMI was ligated onto the 3' end of the cDNA by T4 RNA ligase 1. Incubation of the ligation reaction was carried out at 16 degrees C for about 20-25 hours. To avoid over-amplification, PCR2 was usually performed as a SYBR Green qPCR and halted once a predetermined threshold was reached. All purifications after the first were performed with Agencourt AMPure XP magnetic beads. Libraries were quantified by Qubit and checked on a TapeStation, where a main peak was expected near 650 bp. Pooled libraries were sequenced on an Illumina MiSeq with v2 2x251 paired-end kits, typically giving roughly 0.9-2.1 million reads per sample. Each sample was pooled at around 4.2 nM, and roughly 4.5-7% PhiX was included to help cluster recognition. On the study's bioinformatics: V and J genes were assigned to Demultiplexor-processed FASTQ reads by Decombinator through tag matching, with a single base-pair mismatch being allowed. UMIs were used by Collapsinator to correct both sequencing errors and frequency errors arising from PCR heterogeneity. TCRs were translated and CDR3s were extracted from the conserved cysteine to the FGXG phenylalanine by CDR3Translator, with non-productive sequences being flagged. Gini, Shannon entropy and inverse Simpson indices were computed after subsampling the repertoires to the same number of UMI-defined TCRs. Within the linear range, a power law was fitted to clonotype abundance distributions using maximum likelihood. On one naive CD8 sample, the pipeline and MIGEC gave similar UMI counts, unique TCR numbers and clonal distributions. One analysis removed from the naive repertoire any naive TCRs that were also present in any memory subset from the same donor. A set of under 8,500 CMV-associated CDR3 sequences, compiled from VDJdb and a published dataset, was used to search the repertoires. TCRdb took the public reads, trimmed them with fastp at Q25, ran MiXCR for clone calling and kept in-frame beta chains. Each CDR3 protein appears once, grouped with its most common genes and DNA. These V and J calls are TCRdb output, not the study's own analysis. The sample table lists more than 95,000 distinct CDR3 sequences, around 13% of them with a count of one. The ten largest account for roughly 3.1% of the sample.

The data originate from a study of naive and memory T cell subsets (dated by TCRdb to the late 2010s). Background for the entire study: An open-source, UMI-based TCR alpha and beta sequencing pipeline was applied to sorted naive and memory peripheral blood T cell subsets. The results of the functional CMV T cell responses matched the IgG serology results in every case. RNA was DNase-treated and reverse transcribed with TCR constant-region primers, mostly using SuperScript III. Broad study findings and their caveats: In both CD4 and CD8 cells, going from naive through CM, EM and EMRA, the Gini index went up while Shannon and inverse Simpson diversity went down. The repertoire findings for the naive and memory subsets could not be validated against a ground truth, as none was available. Once error correction was done, more than 90% of naive TCR sequences showed up just once, which made the naive abundance distributions much steeper than those of the memory subsets. TCR abundance followed a power law with an exponent that was different for naive and memory subsets but consistent across the three individuals. A few larger clonotypes were found in naive repertoires, especially CD8, and these larger clonotypes were possibly memory cells re-expressing CD45RA. RNA-based TCR counts may be influenced by expression changes linked to T cell activation and differentiation. Clonotypes were defined as single alpha or beta chain sequences, not paired alpha/beta receptors.

Ends trimmed: V by 2 bases, J by 1 base; bases unmatched to a gene: 6. CDR1 and CDR2 (MNHNS, SASEGT) derive from the germline V gene. The CDR3, cysteine through phenylalanine, is 16 amino acids long. The CDR3 DNA has 48 bases and is translated from base 1. The sequence links TRBV6-1 to TRBJ2-7; TRBD1 agrees with 9 junctional bases. Sequencing was performed on naive CD8+ T cells from blood. According to the study, the label for this sample's cell subset or site signals: naive T cells, CD45RA high CD27+. This receptor was obtained from a human donor in good health. The CDR3 protein: CASSELRTGASYEQYF. The sequenced DNA is TGTGCCAGCAGTGAACTCCGGACAGGGGCATCCTACGAGCAGTACTTC.